This is a list of T cell receptor beta chains from one sample in a study of blood T cell repertoires in COVID-19. Assay used: immunoSEQ multiplex PCR; TCRdb lists only in-frame clones, some missing. The profile shows around 24,000 clones, about 89% of them singletons. Specimen: peripheral blood. The receptors stem from a woman between 65 and 79 years old with active COVID-19. Each CDR3 is given with its conserved first and last residue. Fields, in order: V gene, J gene, clone size, D gene, CDR3 DNA, CDR3 protein. A D gene is named only where the DNA matches it firmly. Size values are once, few and many counts, or a class for expanded clones, and some rows have none.

V gene: TRBV7-9
J gene: TRBJ1-3
clone size: NA
D gene: TRBD1
CDR3 DNA: TGTGCCAGCAGCTCGACAGGGAGCTCTGGAAACACCATATATTTT
CDR3 protein: CASSSTGSSGNTIYF

V gene: TRBV6-2/TRBV6-3
J gene: TRBJ2-5
clone size: NA
D gene: NA
CDR3 DNA: TGTGCCAGCAGTTACTCGATTAGCATAGTTTGGGACACACAAGAGACCCAGTACTTC
CDR3 protein: CASSYSISIVWDTQETQYF

V gene: TRBV6-6
J gene: TRBJ2-5
clone size: NA
D gene: NA
CDR3 DNA: TGTGCCAGCAGGCCTGGCGGACTGCTTCAAGAGACCCAGTACTTC
CDR3 protein: CASRPGGLLQETQYF

V gene: TRBV5-1
J gene: TRBJ1-5
clone size: NA
D gene: NA
CDR3 DNA: TGCGCCAGCAGCTTGGGACAGCCTAATCAGCCCCAGCATTTT
CDR3 protein: CASSLGQPNQPQHF

V gene: TRBV5-4
J gene: TRBJ2-3
clone size: once
D gene: NA
CDR3 DNA: TGTGCCAGCAGCTTGGATCGAGGTTTCACAGATACGCAGTATTTT
CDR3 protein: CASSLDRGFTDTQYF

V gene: TRBV19
J gene: TRBJ1-1
clone size: NA
D gene: TRBD1
CDR3 DNA: TGTGCCAGTAGCGCGACTCCGGGACAGGGTCGAACTGAAGCTTTCTTT
CDR3 protein: CASSATPGQGRTEAFF

V gene: TRBV21-1
J gene: TRBJ2-3
clone size: NA
D gene: NA
CDR3 DNA: TGTGCCAGCAGCACCGGGACTAGAGGGGGCACAGATACGCAGTATTTT
CDR3 protein: CASSTGTRGGTDTQYF

V gene: TRBV4-3
J gene: TRBJ2-2
clone size: NA
D gene: TRBD2
CDR3 DNA: TGCGCCAGCAGCCAAGATCGGGTCGGGGGGGTTATCACCGGGGAGCTGTTTTTT
CDR3 protein: CASSQDRVGGVITGELFF

V gene: TRBV7-9
J gene: TRBJ1-6
clone size: NA
D gene: NA
CDR3 DNA: TGTGCCAGCAGCTTAACGGGGTCGAGGTATAATTCACCCCTCCACTTT
CDR3 protein: CASSLTGSRYNSPLHF

V gene: TRBV9
J gene: TRBJ2-5
clone size: few
D gene: TRBD2
CDR3 DNA: TGTGCCAGCAGCGTAGGTAGTAGCGGGGGATCGGAGACCCAGTACTTC
CDR3 protein: CASSVGSSGGSETQYF

V gene: TRBV7-6
J gene: TRBJ2-3
clone size: NA
D gene: TRBD1
CDR3 DNA: TGTGCCAGCAGCCCCCGGACAGGGGTTAGCACAGATACGCAGTATTTT
CDR3 protein: CASSPRTGVSTDTQYF

V gene: TRBV9
J gene: TRBJ2-5
clone size: NA
D gene: TRBD2
CDR3 DNA: TGTGCCAGCAGCGTAGTCCCCCTCGGGGGGGCCCGGGAGACCCAGTACTTC
CDR3 protein: CASSVVPLGGARETQYF

V gene: TRBV9
J gene: TRBJ1-3
clone size: once
D gene: NA
CDR3 DNA: TGTGCCAGCAGCTCTAAGGAGGCTGGAAACACCATATATTTT
CDR3 protein: CASSSKEAGNTIYF

V gene: TRBV15
J gene: TRBJ2-7
clone size: NA
D gene: TRBD2
CDR3 DNA: TGTGCCACCAGCTCGGGGGGGGACGAGCAGTACTTC
CDR3 protein: CATSSGGDEQYF

V gene: TRBV21-1
J gene: TRBJ2-3
clone size: NA
D gene: NA
CDR3 DNA: TGTGCCAGCAGCAAAGGATTGGGGGCTACGCAGTATTTT
CDR3 protein: CASSKGLGATQYF

V gene: TRBV6-5
J gene: TRBJ2-5
clone size: NA
D gene: NA
CDR3 DNA: TGTGCCAGCAGTTACTCGAGGGGGAGGGTGGAAGAGACCCAGTACTTC
CDR3 protein: CASSYSRGRVEETQYF

V gene: TRBV28
J gene: TRBJ2-1
clone size: NA
D gene: NA
CDR3 DNA: TGTGCCAGCAGTTTACCCTCCGGGGATGAGCAGTTCTTC
CDR3 protein: CASSLPSGDEQFF

V gene: TRBV19
J gene: TRBJ2-1
clone size: NA
D gene: TRBD2
CDR3 DNA: TGTGCCAGTAGTAGGTTACTAGCGGGGAACAATGAGCAGTTCTTC
CDR3 protein: CASSRLLAGNNEQFF

V gene: TRBV9
J gene: TRBJ1-5
clone size: NA
D gene: NA
CDR3 DNA: TGTGCCAGCAGCGTTGAGGGATTTAGCAATCAGCCCCAGCATTTT
CDR3 protein: CASSVEGFSNQPQHF

V gene: TRBV7-2
J gene: TRBJ2-7
clone size: NA
D gene: NA
CDR3 DNA: TGTGCCAGCAGCGCGGGTCTCAACGAGCAGTACTTC
CDR3 protein: CASSAGLNEQYF

V gene: TRBV6-6
J gene: TRBJ1-5
clone size: NA
D gene: TRBD1
CDR3 DNA: TGTGCCAGCAAGGACCGGGACAGGGGGGTCAATCAGCCCCAGCATTTT
CDR3 protein: CASKDRDRGVNQPQHF

V gene: TRBV11-2
J gene: TRBJ2-4
clone size: once
D gene: TRBD1
CDR3 DNA: TGTGCCAGCAGCCGAATCCGATCCACAGGGGTCGATGCCAAAAACATTCAGTACTTC
CDR3 protein: CASSRIRSTGVDAKNIQYF

V gene: TRBV7-8
J gene: TRBJ1-4
clone size: NA
D gene: NA
CDR3 DNA: TGTGCCAGCAGCCCCGGTTGGCAGCGGGATGAAAAACTGTTTTTT
CDR3 protein: CASSPGWQRDEKLFF

V gene: TRBV25-1
J gene: TRBJ1-6
clone size: NA
D gene: NA
CDR3 DNA: TGTGCCAGCACTACGACAGGCTATAATTCACCCCTCCACTTT
CDR3 protein: CASTTTGYNSPLHF

V gene: TRBV7-2
J gene: TRBJ2-7
clone size: NA
D gene: TRBD2
CDR3 DNA: TGTGCCAGCAGCTTAGCGTCAACGGGGACTATCTACGAGCAGTACTTC
CDR3 protein: CASSLASTGTIYEQYF

V gene: TRBV6-2/TRBV6-3
J gene: TRBJ2-2
clone size: once
D gene: TRBD1
CDR3 DNA: TGTGCCAGCAGCTTTAATACCAGGGGGAGTACGAACACCGGGGAGCTGTTTTTT
CDR3 protein: CASSFNTRGSTNTGELFF

V gene: TRBV6-5
J gene: TRBJ1-4
clone size: NA
D gene: NA
CDR3 DNA: TGTGCCTCCAGGGTGCCAGCTAATGAAAAACTGTTTTTT
CDR3 protein: CASRVPANEKLFF

V gene: TRBV3-1/TRBV3-2
J gene: TRBJ2-7
clone size: NA
D gene: TRBD2
CDR3 DNA: TGTGCCAGCAGCCGAGTGGGAGGGTACGAGCAGTACTTC
CDR3 protein: CASSRVGGYEQYF

V gene: TRBV6-1
J gene: TRBJ2-1
clone size: NA
D gene: NA
CDR3 DNA: TGTGCCAGCAGTGAAGCGCTGGAGGTCAGGCTTTACAATGAGCAGTTCTTC
CDR3 protein: CASSEALEVRLYNEQFF

V gene: TRBV19
J gene: TRBJ1-3
clone size: NA
D gene: NA
CDR3 DNA: TGTGCCAGTAGTAGTCGGGACAACTCTGGAAACACCATATATTTT
CDR3 protein: CASSSRDNSGNTIYF

V gene: TRBV30
J gene: TRBJ2-2
clone size: once
D gene: NA
CDR3 DNA: TGTGCCTGGAAAAATAGCGGCCTTAACACCGGGGAGCTGTTTTTT
CDR3 protein: CAWKNSGLNTGELFF

V gene: TRBV15
J gene: TRBJ1-4
clone size: NA
D gene: NA
CDR3 DNA: TGTGCCACCAGCAGAGATCTGGCCTCTAATGAAAAACTGTTTTTT
CDR3 protein: CATSRDLASNEKLFF

V gene: TRBV6-5
J gene: TRBJ2-3
clone size: NA
D gene: TRBD2
CDR3 DNA: TGTGCCAGCAGTTACGGGCGGGGGGGCCGGTTAGATACGCAGTATTTT
CDR3 protein: CASSYGRGGRLDTQYF

V gene: TRBV5-1
J gene: TRBJ2-5
clone size: NA
D gene: TRBD1
CDR3 DNA: TGCGCCACCAGGACAGGGGGGTACCAAGAGACCCAGTACTTC
CDR3 protein: CATRTGGYQETQYF

V gene: TRBV6-5
J gene: TRBJ2-3
clone size: NA
D gene: TRBD1
CDR3 DNA: TGTGCCAGCAGTTACTCCGGGACAGGGGCCACAGATACGCAGTATTTT
CDR3 protein: CASSYSGTGATDTQYF

V gene: TRBV6-1
J gene: TRBJ1-5
clone size: medium-sized
D gene: TRBD1
CDR3 DNA: TGTGCCAGCAGTGAACTGGGACAGGGGGCAGCGGGCAATCAGCCCCAGCATTTT
CDR3 protein: CASSELGQGAAGNQPQHF

V gene: TRBV11-2
J gene: TRBJ2-3
clone size: NA
D gene: NA
CDR3 DNA: TGTGCCAGCAGCTTGAATAGCAACACAGATACGCAGTATTTT
CDR3 protein: CASSLNSNTDTQYF

V gene: TRBV11-2
J gene: TRBJ2-5
clone size: NA
D gene: TRBD1
CDR3 DNA: TGTGCCAGCACCAGGGGGCGACGCGAGACCCAGTACTTC
CDR3 protein: CASTRGRRETQYF

V gene: TRBV10-3
J gene: TRBJ2-5
clone size: NA
D gene: TRBD1
CDR3 DNA: TGTGCCATCAGTGAGAGACAGGGCCAGCAAGAGACCCAGTACTTC
CDR3 protein: CAISERQGQQETQYF

V gene: TRBV6-2/TRBV6-3
J gene: TRBJ1-4
clone size: NA
D gene: NA
CDR3 DNA: TGTGCCAGCAGTTACTTGGGGAGAACTAATGAAAAACTGTTTTTT
CDR3 protein: CASSYLGRTNEKLFF

V gene: TRBV6-5
J gene: TRBJ1-5
clone size: NA
D gene: TRBD1
CDR3 DNA: TGTGCCAGCCGCCCAGGGGGCCGCAATCAGCCCCAGCATTTT
CDR3 protein: CASRPGGRNQPQHF

V gene: TRBV20-1
J gene: TRBJ1-1
clone size: once
D gene: NA
CDR3 DNA: TGCAGTGCTAGTTCGGAGCCGGTGAACACTGAAGCTTTCTTT
CDR3 protein: CSASSEPVNTEAFF

V gene: TRBV19
J gene: TRBJ1-2
clone size: NA
D gene: TRBD1
CDR3 DNA: TGTGCCAGTAGTATAGGGGAAGGGACAGCGATCTATGGCTACACCTTC
CDR3 protein: CASSIGEGTAIYGYTF

V gene: TRBV30
J gene: TRBJ1-6
clone size: NA
D gene: NA
CDR3 DNA: TGTGCCTATCGGGTGGGCTCCTATAATTCACCCCTCCACTTT
CDR3 protein: CAYRVGSYNSPLHF

V gene: TRBV6-5
J gene: TRBJ1-1
clone size: NA
D gene: TRBD1
CDR3 DNA: TGTGCCAGCAGTTACTCCGACAGGGGGAACACTGAAGCTTTCTTT
CDR3 protein: CASSYSDRGNTEAFF

V gene: TRBV2
J gene: TRBJ2-3
clone size: NA
D gene: NA
CDR3 DNA: TGTGCCAGCAATTGGGGGCGGGGGACAGATACGCAGTATTTT
CDR3 protein: CASNWGRGTDTQYF

V gene: TRBV4-2
J gene: TRBJ2-3
clone size: NA
D gene: TRBD2
CDR3 DNA: TGTGCCAGCAGCCAAGAGGTAGCGGGGTTGCCAGATACGCAGTATTTT
CDR3 protein: CASSQEVAGLPDTQYF

V gene: TRBV27
J gene: TRBJ2-5
clone size: NA
D gene: TRBD1
CDR3 DNA: TGTGCCAGCAGTTTACTACAGGGGGAGGCCCAGTACTTC
CDR3 protein: CASSLLQGEAQYF

V gene: TRBV13
J gene: TRBJ2-1
clone size: medium-sized
D gene: TRBD2
CDR3 DNA: TGTGCCAGCAGTCATGTTACCAGCGGGGGGGCCATCAATGAGCAGTTCTTC
CDR3 protein: CASSHVTSGGAINEQFF

V gene: TRBV29-1
J gene: TRBJ2-3
clone size: NA
D gene: TRBD1
CDR3 DNA: TGCAGCGTCGTAAGGTGGACAGGCACCGATACGCAGTATTTT
CDR3 protein: CSVVRWTGTDTQYF

V gene: TRBV4-2
J gene: TRBJ2-1
clone size: NA
D gene: TRBD2
CDR3 DNA: TGTGCCAGCAGCCAGGACCCGCCTAGCGGGGGTTACAATGAGCAGTTCTTC
CDR3 protein: CASSQDPPSGGYNEQFF

V gene: TRBV23-1
J gene: TRBJ2-1
clone size: NA
D gene: NA
CDR3 DNA: TGCGCCAGCAGTCCCCTATGCCGGGGGGCCAGCAATGAGCAGTTCTTC
CDR3 protein: CASSPLCRGASNEQFF

V gene: TRBV28
J gene: TRBJ1-1
clone size: NA
D gene: NA
CDR3 DNA: TGTGCCAGCAGTTTAGCAGGGAACGAAGCTTTCTTT
CDR3 protein: CASSLAGNEAFF

V gene: TRBV7-2
J gene: TRBJ2-3
clone size: NA
D gene: TRBD1
CDR3 DNA: TGTGCCAGCAGCTTGGACAGGGGGGCCACAGATACGCAGTATTTT
CDR3 protein: CASSLDRGATDTQYF